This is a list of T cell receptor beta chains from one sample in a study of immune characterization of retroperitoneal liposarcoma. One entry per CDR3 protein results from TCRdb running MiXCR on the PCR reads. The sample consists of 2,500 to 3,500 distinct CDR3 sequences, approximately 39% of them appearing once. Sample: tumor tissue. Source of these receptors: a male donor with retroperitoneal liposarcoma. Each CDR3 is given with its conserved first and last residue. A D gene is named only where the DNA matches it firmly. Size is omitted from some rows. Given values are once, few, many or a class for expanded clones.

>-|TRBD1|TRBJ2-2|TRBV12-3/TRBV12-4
CASRGTGPNTGELFF
TGTGCCAGCAGGGGGACAGGCCCGAACACCGGGGAGCTGTTTTTT
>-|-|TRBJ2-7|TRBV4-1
CASSQEGLGLSSYEQYF
TGTGCCAGCAGCCAAGAGGGCTTGGGACTTAGCTCCTACGAGCAGTACTTC
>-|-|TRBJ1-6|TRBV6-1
CASSLGSNNSPLHF
TGTGCCAGCAGCCTGGGATCTAATAATTCACCCCTCCACTTT
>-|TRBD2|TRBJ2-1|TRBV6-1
CASSELAGGSEQFF
TGTGCCAGCAGTGAACTAGCGGGAGGTTCTGAGCAGTTCTTC
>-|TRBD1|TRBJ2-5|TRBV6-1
CASSGRQGLPYNEQYF
TGTGCCAGCAGTGGTAGACAGGGGTTGCCCTACAATGAGCAGTACTTC
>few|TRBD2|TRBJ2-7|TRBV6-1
CASSELAGGSEQYF
TGTGCCAGCAGTGAACTAGCGGGAGGTTCTGAGCAGTACTTC
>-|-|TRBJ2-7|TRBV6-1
CASLRSRLNSYEQYF
TGTGCCAGCCTCCGGTCGAGACTAAACTCCTACGAGCAGTACTTC
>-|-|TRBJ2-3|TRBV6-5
CASSSGTGGSTDTQYF
TGTGCCAGCAGTTCCGGGACTGGGGGCAGCACAGATACGCAGTATTTT
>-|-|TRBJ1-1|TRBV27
CASSLGQVNTEAFF
TGTGCCAGCAGTTTGGGACAAGTGAACACTGAAGCTTTCTTT
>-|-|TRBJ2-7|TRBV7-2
CASSTSGPPYEQYF
TGTGCCAGCAGCACCTCCGGTCCCCCCTACGAGCAGTACTTC
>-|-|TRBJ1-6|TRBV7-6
CASSWRNSPLHF
TGTGCCAGCAGCTGGAGGAATTCACCCCTCCACTTT
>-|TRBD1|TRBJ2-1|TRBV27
CAVRGRNYNEQFF
TGTGCCGTCAGGGGGCGCAACTACAATGAGCAGTTCTTC
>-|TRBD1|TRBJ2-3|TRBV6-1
CASSANPGQSTDTQYF
TGTGCCAGCAGCGCCAATCCGGGACAGAGCACAGATACGCAGTATTTT
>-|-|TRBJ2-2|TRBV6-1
CASSGILNTGELFF
TGTGCCAGCAGTGGAATACTGAACACCGGGGAGCTGTTTTTT
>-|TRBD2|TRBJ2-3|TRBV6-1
CASSGRLAGPTDTQYF
TGTGCCAGCAGTGGGAGACTAGCGGGACCCACAGATACGCAGTATTTT
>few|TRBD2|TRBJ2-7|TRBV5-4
CASSTGTSRYEQYF
TGTGCCAGCAGCACCGGGACTAGTCGTTACGAGCAGTACTTC
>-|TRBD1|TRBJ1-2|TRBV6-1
CASRGTGDGYTF
TGTGCCAGCAGAGGGACAGGGGATGGCTACACCTTC
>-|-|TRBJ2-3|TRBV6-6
CASSYAGGGGGTDTQYF
TGTGCCAGCAGTTACGCCGGGGGAGGGGGCGGCACAGATACGCAGTATTTT
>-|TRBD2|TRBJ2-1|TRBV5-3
CASSFTSGGYSYEQFF
TGTGCCAGCAGCTTTACTAGCGGGGGGTACTCCTACGAGCAGTTCTTC
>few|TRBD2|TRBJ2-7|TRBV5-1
CASSPRGASGRHEQYF
TGCGCCAGCAGCCCCCGCGGGGCTAGCGGGAGACACGAGCAGTACTTC
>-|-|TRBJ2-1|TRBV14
CASSQVLSYEQFF
TGTGCCAGCAGCCAAGTTCTCTCCTACGAGCAGTTCTTC
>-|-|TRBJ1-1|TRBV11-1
CASSSTGLAEAFF
TGTGCCAGCAGCTCAACAGGGTTAGCTGAAGCTTTCTTT
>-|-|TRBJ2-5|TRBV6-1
CASRSQGIGETQYF
TGTGCCAGCAGATCCCAGGGGATCGGAGAGACCCAGTACTTC
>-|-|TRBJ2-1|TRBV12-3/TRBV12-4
CASSPAGSGEQFF
TGTGCCAGCAGTCCCGCGGGGTCCGGTGAGCAGTTCTTC
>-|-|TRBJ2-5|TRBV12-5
CASGPSAQGRETQYF
TGTGCTAGTGGTCCTTCCGCCCAGGGAAGGGAGACCCAGTACTTC
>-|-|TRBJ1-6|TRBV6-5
CASSRDAYEQYF
TGTGCCAGCAGCCGGGACGCCTACGAGCAGTACTTT
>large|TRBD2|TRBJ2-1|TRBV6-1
CASTIISGSGGQTQFF
TGTGCCAGCACCATTATTAGCGGGAGTGGCGGACAGACCCAGTTCTTC
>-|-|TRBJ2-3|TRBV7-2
CASSLVFADTQYF
TGTGCCAGCAGCTTAGTATTCGCAGATACGCAGTATTTT
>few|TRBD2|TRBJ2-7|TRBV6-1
CASSGLAGLNEQYF
TGTGCCAGCAGCGGACTAGCGGGGCTCAATGAGCAGTACTTC
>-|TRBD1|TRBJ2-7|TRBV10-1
CATRRSDRGFSYEQYF
TGCGCCACCCGGAGGAGTGACAGGGGGTTCTCCTACGAGCAGTACTTC
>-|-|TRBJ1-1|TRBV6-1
CASRDGSVYEAFF
TGTGCCAGCAGGGACGGATCGGTTTACGAAGCTTTCTTT
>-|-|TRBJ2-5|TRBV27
CASSRRAASGETQYF
TGTGCCAGCAGTCGTCGGGCAGCTTCTGGGGAGACCCAGTACTTC
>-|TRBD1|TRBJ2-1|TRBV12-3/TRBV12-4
CASKRQGYNEQFF
TGTGCCAGCAAGCGACAGGGCTACAATGAGCAGTTCTTC
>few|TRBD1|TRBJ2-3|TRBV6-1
CASSVGGQAVSTDTQYF
TGTGCCAGCAGTGTCGGGGGACAGGCAGTTAGCACAGATACGCAGTATTTT
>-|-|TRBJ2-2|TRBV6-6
CASRSFTGELFF
TGTGCCAGCCGAAGCTTCACCGGGGAGCTGTTTTTT
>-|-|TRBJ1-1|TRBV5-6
CASSPMGGQLAFF
TGTGCCAGCAGCCCAATGGGGGGCCAGCTGGCTTTCTTT
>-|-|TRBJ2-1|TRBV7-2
CASSLSYEQFF
TGTGCCAGCAGCTTAAGCTACGAGCAGTTCTTC
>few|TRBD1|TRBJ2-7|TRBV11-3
CASSLLGTGPYEQYF
TGTGCCAGCAGCTTACTCGGGACAGGCCCCTACGAGCAGTACTTC
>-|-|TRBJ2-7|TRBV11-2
CASSLGRNEQYF
TGTGCCAGCAGCTTAGGGCGGAATGAGCAGTACTTC
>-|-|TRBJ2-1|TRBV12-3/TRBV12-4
CASSRDSSSYNEQFF
TGTGCCAGCAGTCGGGACTCCAGCTCCTACAATGAGCAGTTCTTC
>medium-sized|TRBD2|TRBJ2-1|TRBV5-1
CASSPGGGTSGNNEQFF
TGCGCCAGCAGCCCTGGGGGCGGGACTAGCGGGAACAATGAGCAGTTCTTC
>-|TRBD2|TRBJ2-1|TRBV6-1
CASRTSGSGEQFF
TGTGCCAGCAGGACTAGCGGGAGTGGCGAGCAGTTCTTC
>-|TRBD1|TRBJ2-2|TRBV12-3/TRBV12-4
CASRGTGDSGELFF
TGTGCCAGCAGAGGGACAGGGGATTCCGGGGAGCTGTTTTTT
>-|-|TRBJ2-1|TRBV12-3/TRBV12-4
CASSLAGGGIEQFF
TGTGCCAGCAGTTTAGCGGGAGGTGGTATTGAGCAGTTCTTC
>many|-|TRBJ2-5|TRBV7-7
CASSLPDGETQYF
TGTGCTAGCAGCTTGCCCGACGGCGAGACCCAGTACTTC
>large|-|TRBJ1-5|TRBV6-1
CASRDSNRANQPQHF
TGTGCCAGCAGAGACAGTAACAGGGCCAATCAGCCCCAGCATTTT
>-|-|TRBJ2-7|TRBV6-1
CASSLQGGIYEQYF
TGTGCCAGCAGCTTACAGGGGGGGATTTACGAGCAGTACTTC
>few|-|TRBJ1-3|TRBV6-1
CASSTPQSGNTIYF
TGTGCCAGCAGTACCCCGCAGTCTGGAAACACCATATATTTT
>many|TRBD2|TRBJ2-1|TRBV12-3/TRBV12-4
CASSLAGGVNEQFF
TGTGCCAGCAGTTTAGCGGGAGGGGTCAATGAGCAGTTCTTC
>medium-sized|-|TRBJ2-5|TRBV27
CASSHRQQETQYF
TGTGCCAGCAGCCACCGACAGCAAGAGACCCAGTACTTC
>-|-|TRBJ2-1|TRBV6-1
CASSEGMSFYNEQFF
TGTGCCAGCAGTGAAGGGATGTCCTTCTACAATGAGCAGTTCTTC
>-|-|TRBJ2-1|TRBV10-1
CASSENAGDEQFF
TGCGCCAGCAGTGAGAACGCAGGGGATGAGCAGTTCTTC
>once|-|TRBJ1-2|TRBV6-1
CASSPPGGGGYGYTF
TGTGCCAGCAGTCCTCCCGGGGGCGGCGGATATGGCTACACCTTC